The T cell receptor beta chain under discussion was sequenced for a study of cytomegalovirus exposure and HLA in healthy donors. The V and J ends lost 6 bases and 2 bases, in that order; junction bases with no gene match: 9. This CDR3 contains 16 residues. Germline V gene sequence: CDR1 SGHTA, CDR2 FQGTGA. PCR employed 60 Vbeta and 13 Jbeta primers. Only in-frame clones appear in the TCRdb table, and some are missing; sequencing was by immunoSEQ multiplex PCR. The sample contains over 100,000 clones, around 77% of which appear only once. The sequencing sample was made of PBMCs. The chain has TRBV7-3 and TRBJ2-5; 10 positions match TRBD1. This clonotype originated in a male donor in good health and CMV-seropositive. CDR3 nucleotide sequence: TGTGCCAGCAGTCCTGTTTCGGGACAGGGGCAAGAGACCCAGTACTTC. Protein product: CASSPVSGQGQETQYF. Combining the CDR3 with reference TRBV7-3 and TRBJ2-5 gives the whole variable domain GAGVSQTPSNKVTEKGKYVELRCDPISGHTALYWYRQSLGQGPEFLIYFQGTGAADDSGLPNDRFFAVRPEGSVSTLKIQRTERGDSAVYLCASSPVSGQGQETQYFGPGTRLLVL.